The clone carrying this T cell receptor (beta chain) was observed many times. Its antigen is currently unknown. The data belong to a study of blood T cells in healthy people across ages. Broader study findings: It was the long-lived donors that had more naive CD4+ cells and higher diversity than aged donors. Researchers deemed the diversity estimates from one million T cells underestimates. Naive T cell percentage strongly correlated with TCR beta diversity.

The authors ran a second PCR of roughly 6 to 12 cycles using a sample-barcoded 5' primer and a J-beta primer mix. Each cDNA was tagged by a template-switch adaptor containing 12 random nucleotides. MiXCR, applied by TCRdb to the 5' RACE reads, yields one record per CDR3 protein. The profile shows hundreds of thousands of distinct CDR3 sequences, approximately 25% of them singletons. V was pared by 1 base and J by 7 bases, with 7 bases of the junction left unmatched. Germline V gene data show CDR1 as SGHTA and CDR2 as FQGNSA. The length of the CDR3 is 15 residues. The sample was also reused in another study, on T cells of mothers and their children.

This sequence was found in a boy aged 10-17 years in good health. The chain recombines TRBV7-2 with TRBJ2-1, with 7 bases matching TRBD2. Sequencing input: blood. In DNA, the CDR3 is TGTGCCAGCAGCTTAGATTGGACTAGAGGGAATGAGCAGTTCTTC. It encodes CASSLDWTRGNEQFF.